One and the same sample provided the 26 T cell receptor beta chains below, sequenced in a study of blood T cell repertoires in COVID-19. The method was immunoSEQ multiplex PCR; TCRdb's version includes in-frame clones alone and lacks a portion of them. The sample has about 480,000 clones; 75% to 90% are singletons. Source material: peripheral blood. The receptors originated from a man between 18 and 29 years old with COVID-19, enrolled during active disease.

The rearrangement joins TRBV5-6 to TRBJ1-1, with unresolved D. Per the germline V gene, CDR1 is SGHDT and CDR2 is YYEEEE. The V end was cut by 1 base, the J end by 4 bases, with 8 bases between. The CDR3 totals 13 residues. CDR3 in DNA: TGTGCCAGCAGCTTGACAGTTGCCACTGAAGCTTTCTTT. Its protein product is CASSLTVATEAFF.

The V and J genes are TRBV19 and TRBJ2-7, with unresolved D. This CDR3 spans 14 amino acids. Germline V gene data show CDR1 as LNHDA and CDR2 as SQIVND (reference sequence). V lost 3 bases and J lost 3, with 12 bases in between. CDR3 bases: TGTGCCAGTAGTATTCGACTCTATTACTACGAGCAGTACTTC. It yields the protein CASSIRLYYYEQYF.

This clone was detected once. The chain carries TRBV11-2 and TRBJ2-3, with D possibly TRBD2 on 6 matching bases. Germline values: CDR1 SGHAT, CDR2 FQNNGV. Trimming took off 5 bases at V and 2 bases at J, with 14 bases between the two ends. This CDR3 comprises 15 residues. This CDR3 reads CASSNLGLITDTQYF. CDR3 nucleotides: TGTGCCAGCAGCAACCTCGGACTAATCACAGATACGCAGTATTTT.

The J gene is TRBJ1-2, the V gene TRBV2; 7 bases are shared with TRBD1. CDR1 is SNHLY and CDR2 is FYNNEI in the germline V gene. V lost 6 bases, J lost 6 bases, and 7 bases stayed unmatched. The CDR3 extends over 13 amino acids. This CDR3 reads CASSHRGLDGYTF. The CDR3 DNA follows: TGTGCCAGCAGCCACAGGGGCCTGGATGGCTACACCTTC.

The CDR3 bases are TGTGCCACCAGCAAGGACAGGGGACGAGATACGCAGTATTTT. The encoded protein is CATSKDRGRDTQYF. J is TRBJ2-3 and V is TRBV15, with 9 bases matching TRBD1. CDR1 and CDR2 (germline): LNHNV, YYDKDF (reference sequence). This CDR3 spans 14 amino acids. V trimming: 4 bases; J trimming: 5 bases; junction bases outside the gene matches: 4.

The rearrangement joins TRBV6-6 to TRBJ2-7; 7 nucleotides line up with TRBD2. The CDR3 sequence is 14 residues long. The germline V gene has CDR1 MNHNY and CDR2 SVGAGI (reference sequence). V shed 2 bases and J 5 bases; nucleotides not matched to a gene: 6. The CDR3 region has the DNA TGTGCCAGCAGTTACAGGACTAGTCCCCACGAGCAGTACTTC. It yields the protein CASSYRTSPHEQYF.

The chain is built from TRBV5-4 and TRBJ2-1; 11 bases fit TRBD2. The CDR3 runs to 16 residues. From germline, CDR1 is SGHNT and CDR2 YYREEE (reference sequence). The trim removed 4 bases at V and 2 bases at J, leaving 5 bases unmatched. The CDR3 sequence: CASSPLAGGTYNEQFF. The CDR3 nucleotides read TGTGCCAGCAGCCCCCTAGCGGGAGGAACCTACAATGAGCAGTTCTTC.

J is TRBJ1-2 and V is TRBV2; a possible D gene is TRBD1 (5 bases). CDR1 SNHLY and CDR2 FYNNEI come from the germline V gene. The CDR3 has 13 amino acids. The germline V and J ends were trimmed by 10 bases and 4 bases, with 16 bases remaining between them. CDR3 nucleotides: TGTGCCAACCCTCCCAGGGTCGGCTATGGCTACACCTTC. Its translation: CANPPRVGYGYTF.

This clone was detected only a few times. This sequence joins TRBV7-3 and TRBJ2-1; 7 nucleotides match TRBD1. V lost 3 bases and J lost 7; bases outside the gene matches: 3. Germline assignment: CDR1 SGHTA and CDR2 FQGTGA. The CDR3 length is 13 residues. The DNA of the CDR3 is TGTGCCAGCAGCTTCGACAGGGCTAATGAGCAGTTCTTC. Translating it yields CASSFDRANEQFF.

The chain joins TRBV6-5 to TRBJ2-3, with TRBD2 as a possible D gene (6 bases). This CDR3 is built from 16 residues. In germline, CDR1 is MNHEY, CDR2 SVGAGI. With 4 bases removed from V and 2 bases from J, the gap between germline ends came to 16 bases. The CDR3 reads CASSSFSGTTTDTQYF. The CDR3 DNA follows: TGTGCCAGCAGTTCCTTTAGCGGTACAACCACAGATACGCAGTATTTT.

V and J are TRBV5-1 and TRBJ1-1, with a weak D call TRBD1 (5 bases). This CDR3 is built from 17 residues. Germline V gene lookup returns CDR1 SGHRS and CDR2 YFSETQ. The V end lost 3 bases, the J end lost 1 base, and 19 bases lay between the germline ends. Here the CDR3 DNA reads TGCGCCAGCAGCTGGGGGGTTGAGAGTGGAGGGAACACTGAAGCTTTCTTT. Residues: CASSWGVESGGNTEAFF.

CDR3 in amino acids: CASRKLAGANNEQFF. CDR3 bases: TGTGCCAGCAGGAAACTAGCGGGAGCGAACAATGAGCAGTTCTTC. The V and J genes are TRBV6-5 and TRBJ2-1, with 11 nucleotides matching TRBD2. CDR3 length equals 15 residues. Germline-derived CDR1 and CDR2 are MNHEY and SVGAGI. J was trimmed by 5 bases and V by 6 bases; bases with no gene match: 6.

The rearrangement links TRBV3-1 (or the pseudogene TRBV3-2) to TRBJ2-7; 7 nucleotides agree with TRBD1. Looked up from germline, CDR1 is LGHDT and CDR2 is YNNKEL (reference sequence). V lost 4 bases, J lost 2 bases, and 5 bases stayed unmatched. The CDR3 totals 14 residues. In DNA form, the CDR3 reads TGTGCCAGCAGCCTCACCGACAGGGCCTACGAGCAGTACTTC. Translation: CASSLTDRAYEQYF.

V and J are TRBV2 and TRBJ2-7; D unresolved. The CDR3 consists of 13 residues. V lost 6 bases and J lost 1, with 10 bases in between. Germline loops: CDR1 SNHLY, CDR2 FYNNEI. The CDR3, as DNA: TGTGCCAGCAGCTCAGAACCATCCTACGAGCAGTACTTC. This codes for CASSSEPSYEQYF.

CDR3 protein: CARKGTGSADTQYF. CDR3 DNA: TGTGCCAGAAAAGGGACAGGGAGCGCAGATACGCAGTATTTT. The V and J genes are TRBV2 and TRBJ2-3, with TRBD1 matching over 9 bases. In germline, CDR1 is SNHLY, CDR2 FYNNEI. The CDR3 covers 14 residues. With 9 bases clipped from V and 4 bases from J, the junction kept 8 bases outside the gene matches.

The chain recombines TRBV5-1 with TRBJ2-7; TRBD1 matches at 7 bases. Looked up from germline, CDR1 is SGHRS and CDR2 is YFSETQ. This CDR3 is 15 amino acids long. V was clipped by 0 bases and J by 2 bases; unmatched bases: 5. The CDR3 nucleotides read TGCGCCAGCAGCTTGGGGAGACAGGGAACCTACGAGCAGTACTTC. Amino acid sequence: CASSLGRQGTYEQYF.

The V and J genes are TRBV27 and TRBJ1-5; 7 nucleotides align to TRBD1. Germline assignment: CDR1 MNHEY and CDR2 SMNVEV (reference sequence). This CDR3 contains 14 residues. V gave up 5 bases and J gave up 5 bases; unmatched junction bases: 6. CDR3 amino acids: CASSPQGGYQPQHF. CDR3 DNA: TGTGCCAGCAGTCCCCAAGGGGGCTATCAGCCCCAGCATTTT.

V gene TRBV6-7 combines with J gene TRBJ2-5, with TRBD2 identical over 11 bases. TRBV6-7 qualifies as an ORF whose function is uncertain. Losses at the gene ends were 2 bases for V and 1 base for J; bases not matched to a gene: 6. The CDR3 totals 17 residues. In DNA, the CDR3 is TGTGCCAGCAGTTACCGGGGACTAGCGGACACCCAAGAGACCCAGTACTTC. It codes for CASSYRGLADTQETQYF.

The rearrangement links TRBV12-3 or TRBV12-4 to TRBJ2-5; 7 nucleotides agree with TRBD2. V gave up 8 bases and J gave up 5 bases; unmatched junction bases: 8. The CDR3 loop spans 13 amino acids. CDR3 nucleotides: TGTGCCAGCTTGAACGGGGGGATGGAGACCCAGTACTTC. This encodes CASLNGGMETQYF.

This chain uses TRBV4-1 with TRBJ1-1; tentatively, D is TRBD1 (5 bases). CDR1 is MGHRA, CDR2 YSYEKL, per germline. The CDR3 sequence is 18 residues long. Trimming removed 3 bases from V and 1 base from J, with 21 bases in between. CDR3: CASSHHILEGRPNTEAFF. The CDR3 DNA is TGCGCCAGCAGCCACCACATATTAGAGGGGAGGCCGAACACTGAAGCTTTCTTT.

The chain is built from TRBV11-2 and TRBJ2-7; the D is unclear. CDR1 and CDR2 from the germline V gene are SGHAT and FQNNGV. The CDR3 spans 12 residues. V was trimmed by 1 base and J by 4 bases, leaving 5 bases between them. In DNA, the CDR3 is TGTGCCAGCAGCTTAGGTCTGTACGAGCAGTACTTC. This encodes CASSLGLYEQYF.

The chain employs TRBV18 and TRBJ2-2; no firm D call. Between the trimmed V and J ends, which lost 6 bases and 3 bases, there was a span of 5 bases. Germline assignment: CDR1 KGHSH and CDR2 LQKENI. The CDR3 sequence is 12 residues long. The CDR3 DNA reads as TGTGCCAGCTCCCCTGACACCGGGGAGCTGTTTTTT. This translates into CASSPDTGELFF. Full variable domain (remainder filled in from reference TRBV18 and TRBJ2-2): NAGVMQNPRHLVRRRGQEARLRCSPMKGHSHVYWYRQLPEEGLKFMVYLQKENIIDESGMPKERFSAEFPKEGPSILRIQQVVRGDSAAYFCASSPDTGELFFGEGSRLTVL.

This clone was detected only once. The genes are TRBV2 and TRBJ2-5; D may be TRBD1 (5 bases). Germline V lookup: CDR1 SNHLY, CDR2 FYNNEI. This CDR3 region has 13 residues. Trimming cost V 5 bases and J 4 bases, with 11 bases left between them. CDR3 loop: CASSRGFSETQYF. CDR3 in DNA: TGTGCCAGCAGTAGGGGATTCTCAGAGACCCAGTACTTC.

This clone appeared once. This chain connects TRBV7-9 to TRBJ2-2; no firm D call. The CDR3 is 12 residues long. Germline loops: CDR1 SEHNR, CDR2 FQNEAQ (reference sequence). The V end lost 4 bases, the J end lost 7 bases, and 7 bases lay between the germline ends. CDR3 region: CASSSPGGELFF. The CDR3 nucleotides are TGTGCCAGCAGCTCCCCGGGCGGGGAGCTGTTTTTT.

The CDR3 DNA reads as TGTGCCAGCTCACCTCGAATGGAGGGCGGCTACGAGCAGTACTTC. Protein: CASSPRMEGGYEQYF. The rearrangement joins TRBV18 to TRBJ2-7; D perhaps matches TRBD2 (6 bases). This CDR3 region has 15 residues. Germline CDR1 KGHSH, CDR2 LQKENI. V was trimmed by 3 bases and J by 3 bases, leaving 15 bases between them.

In DNA, the CDR3 is TGTGCCAGCGGGATCTTTGGAGGGGAGCAGTTCTTC. Translating gives CASGIFGGEQFF. V and J are TRBV3-1 (or the pseudogene TRBV3-2) and TRBJ2-1, with a tentative D call TRBD2 (6 bases). This CDR3 is 12 amino acids long. Germline values: CDR1 LGHDT, CDR2 YNNKEL (reference sequence). Trimming took 8 bases from V and 10 from J, leaving 15 bases between them.